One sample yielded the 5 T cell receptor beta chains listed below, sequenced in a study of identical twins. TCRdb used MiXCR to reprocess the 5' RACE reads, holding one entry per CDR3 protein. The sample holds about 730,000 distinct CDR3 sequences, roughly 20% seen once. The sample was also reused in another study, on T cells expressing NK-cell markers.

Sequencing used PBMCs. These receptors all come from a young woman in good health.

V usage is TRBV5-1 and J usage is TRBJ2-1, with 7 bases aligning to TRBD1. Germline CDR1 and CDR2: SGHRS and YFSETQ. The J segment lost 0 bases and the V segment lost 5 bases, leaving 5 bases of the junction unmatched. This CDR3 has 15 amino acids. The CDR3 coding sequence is TGCGCCAGCAGGTTACAGGGGAGCTCCTACAATGAGCAGTTCTTC. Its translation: CASRLQGSSYNEQFF.

The CDR3 DNA is TGTGCCAGCAGTTTAAGTAGGGACCCCTCGATGGCGCAGTATTTT. Translated: CASSLSRDPSMAQYF. The chain carries TRBV27 and TRBJ2-3; D tentatively fits TRBD1 or TRBD2 (5 bases each). The CDR3 loop spans 15 amino acids. With 2 bases removed from V and 10 bases from J, the gap between germline ends came to 19 bases. From germline, CDR1 is MNHEY and CDR2 SMNVEV (reference sequence).

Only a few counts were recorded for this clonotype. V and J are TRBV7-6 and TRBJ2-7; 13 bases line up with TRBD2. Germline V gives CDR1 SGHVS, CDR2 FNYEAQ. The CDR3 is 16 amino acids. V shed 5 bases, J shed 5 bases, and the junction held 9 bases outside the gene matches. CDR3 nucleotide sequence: TGTGCCAGCAGCCCCATCACTAGCGGGAGGGCCAACGAGCAGTACTTC. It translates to CASSPITSGRANEQYF. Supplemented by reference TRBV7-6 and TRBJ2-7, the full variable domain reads GAGVSQSPRYKVTKRGQDVALRCDPISGHVSLYWYRQALGQGPEFLTYFNYEAQQDKSGLPNDRFSAERPEGSISTLTIQRTEQRDSAMYRCASSPITSGRANEQYFGPGTRLTVT.

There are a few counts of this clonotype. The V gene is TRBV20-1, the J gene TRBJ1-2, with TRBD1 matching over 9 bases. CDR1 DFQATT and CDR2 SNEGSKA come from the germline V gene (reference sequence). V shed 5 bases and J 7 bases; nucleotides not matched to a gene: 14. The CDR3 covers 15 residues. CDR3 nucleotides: TGCAGTGCTCCGTCAGGACAGGGGATTTCGAGTGGCTACACCTTC. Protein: CSAPSGQGISSGYTF.

This CDR3 is CSALDRGLGEQFF. The CDR3 DNA reads as TGCAGTGCTCTCGACCGGGGGCTCGGTGAGCAGTTCTTC. V and J are TRBV20-1 and TRBJ2-1; TRBD1 or TRBD2 may be the D gene (6 bases each). In germline, CDR1 is DFQATT, CDR2 SNEGSKA (reference sequence). V lost 5 bases to trimming and J lost 9 bases, with 17 bases between them. This CDR3 contains 13 residues.